Described below is a single T cell receptor (beta chain) sequence and its context. V was cut by 1 base and J by 4 bases, with 8 bases left in between. CDR3 length equals 14 residues. Germline V lookup: CDR1 SGHTA, CDR2 FQGNSA. These data are taken from a study of blood T cell repertoires in COVID-19. Study summary: Italy, Spain and the United States were the sources of the convalescent and acute COVID-19 samples.

Profiling relied on immunoSEQ multiplex PCR, and the TCRdb table lists in-frame clones only, not all of them. Among under 250,000 clones listed, 80% to 90% were seen once. The TCR comes from a woman aged 40 to 55 who had been exposed to COVID-19. Sequenced sample: PBMCs or T cells enriched from blood (not recorded which). The chain joins TRBV7-2 to TRBJ2-1; D not certain. CDR3 region: CASSLGGVYNEQFF. In DNA form, the CDR3 reads TGTGCCAGCAGCTTAGGAGGAGTGTACAATGAGCAGTTCTTC. Full variable domain (missing parts from reference TRBV7-2 and TRBJ2-1): GAGVSQSPSNKVTEKGKDVELRCDPISGHTALYWYRQSLGQGLEFLIYFQGNSAPDKSGLPSDRFSAERTGGSVSTLTIQRTQQEDSAVYLCASSLGGVYNEQFFGPGTRLTVL.